Each of the 29 T cell receptor beta chains below was sequenced from the same sample in a study of cytomegalovirus exposure and HLA in healthy donors. The PCR made use of 60 Vbeta and 13 Jbeta primers. TCRdb keeps only in-frame clones here, not all; method: immunoSEQ multiplex PCR. The sample consists of 150,000 to 200,000 clones, about 82% of them appearing once. Material for sequencing was PBMCs. These receptors were taken from a woman in her forties or fifties in good health and CMV-seronegative.

The chain joins TRBV27 to TRBJ1-5; tentative D call: TRBD1 (6 bases). The V and J ends lost 9 bases and 2 bases respectively, with 17 bases between them. CDR1 MNHEY and CDR2 SMNVEV come from the germline V gene (reference sequence). The CDR3 has 15 residues. The CDR3 sequence is CASNRVGRGNQPQHF. DNA for the CDR3: TGTGCCAGTAACAGGGTTGGAAGGGGCAATCAGCCCCAGCATTTT.

The chain joins TRBV9 to TRBJ2-3; 12 bases are a match to TRBD2. The J call may be in error: the DNA end matches TRBJ2-1 better. The CDR3 covers 16 residues. Per germline, CDR1 SGDLS and CDR2 YYNGEE. The CDR3 spells CASSPRLAGGVNEQFF. The CDR3, as DNA: TGTGCCAGCAGCCCTAGGCTAGCGGGAGGGGTGAATGAGCAGTTCTTC.

In this sample, this clone turned up once. The chain carries TRBV28 and TRBJ1-2; D not certain. V was trimmed by 4 bases and J by 0 bases, leaving 18 bases between them. Germline lookup yields CDR1 MDHEN and CDR2 SYDVKM. The CDR3 is 17 residues long. The chain's CDR3 is CASSSPPAGGSNYGYTF. Written as DNA, the CDR3 is TGTGCCAGCAGTTCCCCCCCCGCGGGCGGCTCTAACTATGGCTACACCTTC.

The chain recombines TRBV28 with TRBJ2-7, with D tentatively TRBD1 (5 bases). The CDR3 spans 13 residues. V was trimmed by 1 base and J by 9 bases, leaving 13 bases between them. CDR1 MDHEN and CDR2 SYDVKM come from the germline V gene. The CDR3 here is CASSLSRVFWQYF. As DNA, the CDR3 is TGTGCCAGCAGTTTATCCAGGGTATTCTGGCAGTACTTC.

This chain links TRBV25-1 with TRBJ1-6; 10 bases are a match to TRBD1. Trimming at V came to 4 bases and at J to 8 bases, leaving 5 bases not matched to a gene. The length of the CDR3 is 15 residues. Per germline, CDR1 MGHDK and CDR2 SYGVNS. CDR3 in DNA: TGTGCCAGCAGTGGTTCCGGGACAGGGGATTCACCCCTCCACTTT. This codes for CASSGSGTGDSPLHF.

The chain's CDR3 is CASGRRSYNEQFF. The CDR3 bases are TGTGCCAGCGGGAGACGCTCCTACAATGAGCAGTTCTTC. The rearrangement links TRBV13 to TRBJ2-1; a weak D match, TRBD2 (5 bases). CDR3 length equals 13 residues. The germline V gene encodes CDR1 PRHDT and CDR2 FYEKMQ (reference sequence). V was cut by 8 bases and J by 0 bases, with 8 bases left in between.

This clone has only a few counts. The chain joins TRBV5-3 to TRBJ2-7; 11 positions match TRBD2. TRBV5-3 is marked as an open reading frame, function uncertain. V trimming: 8 bases; J trimming: 2 bases; junction bases outside the gene matches: 9. The length of the CDR3 is 15 residues. The CDR3 loop is CASSPGTSGPYEQYF. DNA of the CDR3: TGTGCCAGCAGCCCGGGGACTAGCGGTCCCTACGAGCAGTACTTC.

The chain is built from TRBV28 and TRBJ1-1, with D possibly being TRBD1 (5 bases). CDR1 MDHEN and CDR2 SYDVKM come from the germline V gene. This CDR3 is 16 amino acids long. V was pared by 5 bases and J by 1 base, with 17 bases between. CDR3 nucleotide sequence: TGTGCCAGCAGTCCAAGTGGGCTGGGGGGGAACACTGAAGCTTTCTTT. Encoded protein: CASSPSGLGGNTEAFF.

The table lists this clone with a count of one. The rearrangement links TRBV18 to TRBJ2-7; 7 bases match TRBD1. Germline V gene sequence: CDR1 KGHSH, CDR2 LQKENI. V trimming: 0 bases; J trimming: 3 bases; junction bases outside the gene matches: 2. The CDR3 loop spans 14 amino acids. The CDR3 DNA sequence: TGTGCCAGCTCACCACCAGGGGGCGGCTACGAGCAGTACTTC. Translation gives CASSPPGGGYEQYF. The variable domain in full, completed from reference TRBV18 and TRBJ2-7, reads NAGVMQNPRHLVRRRGQEARLRCSPMKGHSHVYWYRQLPEEGLKFMVYLQKENIIDESGMPKERFSAEFPKEGPSILRIQQVVRGDSAAYFCASSPPGGGYEQYFGPGTRLTVT.

This chain connects TRBV6-1 to TRBJ1-1, with D possibly TRBD1 on 5 matching bases. The V gene's germline CDR1 is MNHNS and CDR2 SASEGT. The germline V and J ends were trimmed by 10 bases and 5 bases, with 17 bases remaining between them. The length of the CDR3 is 13 residues. The CDR3 loop is CATDPRAETEAFF. The CDR3 DNA sequence: TGTGCCACCGATCCCAGGGCCGAAACTGAAGCTTTCTTT.

The genes are TRBV6-1 and TRBJ2-2; D is uncertain. The CDR3 contains 13 residues. The germline CDR1 and CDR2 sequences are MNHNS and SASEGT. The V end was cut by 6 bases, the J end by 1 base, with 6 bases between. CDR3 coding DNA: TGTGCCAGCAGCATACTGAACACCGGGGAGCTGTTTTTT. Protein: CASSILNTGELFF.

J is TRBJ1-1 and V is TRBV5-4; a possible D gene is TRBD1 (5 bases). Trimming removed 2 bases at V and 0 bases at J, with 11 bases between. The CDR3 contains 15 residues. Germline V gives CDR1 SGHNT, CDR2 YYREEE (reference sequence). The CDR3 loop is CASSFRTQMNTEAFF. As DNA, the CDR3 is TGTGCCAGCAGCTTCCGGACACAAATGAACACTGAAGCTTTCTTT.

The J gene is TRBJ2-7, the V gene TRBV10-3, with D perhaps TRBD1 (5 bases). The CDR3 runs 12 residues. Germline loops: CDR1 ENHRY, CDR2 SYGVKD. V lost 2 bases to trimming and J lost 7 bases, with 9 bases between them. CDR3 sequence reads: CAISEGAGEQYF. CDR3 DNA: TGTGCCATCAGTGAGGGGGCTGGGGAGCAGTACTTC.

V usage is TRBV10-2 and J usage is TRBJ1-3; perhaps TRBD1 as D (5 bases). The CDR3 is 15 amino acids. Trimming removed 8 bases from V and 2 bases from J, with 16 bases in between. From germline, CDR1 is WSHSY and CDR2 SAAADI. The CDR3 sequence is CASRAGGPTGNTIYF. The CDR3 DNA reads TGCGCCAGCCGCGCGGGGGGACCAACTGGAAACACCATATATTTT.

The chain employs TRBV5-1 and TRBJ2-5; D is unresolved. The DNA end lines up better with TRBJ2-7; the J call may be wrong. The CDR3 length is 12 residues. The germline V gene has CDR1 SGHRS and CDR2 YFSETQ. The CDR3 DNA reads TGCGCCAGCAGCTCGAGCTCCTACGAGCAGTACTTC. It specifies CASSSSSYEQYF.

As concerns this clone: Relative to the germline gene, one junction end is altered; a read error may explain this. The sample holds other DNA sequences that translate to the same CDR3. V and J are TRBV30 and TRBJ1-5; 9 bases agree with TRBD1. The CDR3 sequence is 13 residues long. Germline CDR1 GTSNPN, CDR2 SVGIG (reference sequence). The CDR3 is CAWRDRGNQPQHF. The CDR3 nucleotides are TGCGCCTGGAGGGACAGGGGCAATCAGCCCCAGCATTTT.

On this clone: Because it lacks the conserved phenylalanine or tryptophan at the end, this CDR3 is likely a read error. The chain employs TRBV9 and TRBJ1-1, with unresolved D. The CDR3 extends over 15 amino acids. V shed 1 base and J shed 5 bases, with 15 bases lying between them. Looked up from germline, CDR1 is SGDLS and CDR2 is YYNGEE. The CDR3 is CASSVTPVSGTEAFL. The CDR3 DNA is TGTGCCAGCAGCGTAACCCCGGTATCGGGAACTGAAGCTTTCCTT.

V usage is TRBV6-1 and J usage is TRBJ1-2, with 9 bases that match TRBD1. The CDR3 has 16 residues. The germline CDR1 and CDR2 sequences are MNHNS and SASEGT. V was clipped by 4 bases and J by 4 bases; unmatched bases: 10. CDR3 in amino acids: CASSVWGTGSIYGYTF. The CDR3 region has the DNA TGTGCCAGCAGTGTTTGGGGGACAGGGTCAATCTATGGCTACACCTTC.

This chain uses TRBV28 with TRBJ1-4; 8 bases match TRBD1. The CDR3 length is 15 residues. V trimming: 8 bases; J trimming: 0 bases; junction bases outside the gene matches: 5. CDR1 MDHEN and CDR2 SYDVKM come from the germline V gene. DNA for the CDR3: TGTGCCAGCGAACGACAGGGGACAACTAATGAAAAACTGTTTTTT. Encoded protein: CASERQGTTNEKLFF.

This chain uses TRBV12-5 with TRBJ2-2; D ambiguous. The CDR3 spans 15 residues. The germline V gene has CDR1 LGHNT and CDR2 FRNRAP. Trimming took 0 bases from V and 1 from J, leaving 6 bases between them. DNA for the CDR3: TGTGCTAGTGGTTTGGTGCCCGGGAACACCGGGGAGCTGTTTTTT. Protein product: CASGLVPGNTGELFF.

The J gene is TRBJ2-3, the V gene TRBV7-9; 8 bases fit TRBD1. This CDR3 contains 16 residues. Germline CDR1 SEHNR, CDR2 FQNEAQ (reference sequence). Trimming at V came to 5 bases and at J to 4 bases, leaving 11 bases not matched to a gene. CDR3 bases: TGTGCCAGCAGCCCGCGGCAGGGGGCGCGGTCAGATACGCAGTATTTT. Protein sequence: CASSPRQGARSDTQYF. Supplemented by reference TRBV7-9 and TRBJ2-3, the full variable domain reads DTGVSQNPRHKITKRGQNVTFRCDPISEHNRLYWYRQTLGQGPEFLTYFQNEAQLEKSRLLSDRFSAERPKGSFSTLEIQRTEQGDSAMYLCASSPRQGARSDTQYFGPGTRLTVL.

The rearrangement links TRBV28 to TRBJ1-5; 9 bases are shared with TRBD1. The germline CDR1 and CDR2 sequences are MDHEN and SYDVKM. V lost 3 bases, J lost 6 bases, and 9 bases stayed unmatched. This CDR3 has 16 amino acids. CDR3: CASSFRSTGGSQPQHF. The CDR3 region has the DNA TGTGCCAGCAGTTTCCGGTCGACAGGGGGTAGTCAGCCCCAGCATTTT.

This chain connects TRBV5-1 to TRBJ2-1, with TRBD2 identical over 7 bases. V lost 4 bases, J lost 4 bases, and 8 bases stayed unmatched. The length of the CDR3 is 15 residues. The germline V gene has CDR1 SGHRS and CDR2 YFSETQ. CDR3 sequence (DNA): TGCGCCAGCAGCCCCCCTAGCGGAAGATACAATGAGCAGTTCTTC. It translates to CASSPPSGRYNEQFF.

This chain connects TRBV27 to TRBJ2-1; 8 nucleotides align to TRBD1. Per the germline V gene, CDR1 is MNHEY and CDR2 is SMNVEV (reference sequence). The CDR3 is 16 amino acids. Trimming took 6 bases from V and 0 from J; bases not matched to a gene: 7. The DNA for the CDR3 is TGTGCCAGCAGCACCCAGGGGGCTAGCTCCTACAATGAGCAGTTCTTC. Protein sequence: CASSTQGASSYNEQFF.

The chain is built from TRBV29-1 and TRBJ2-3, with a weak D call TRBD2 (5 bases). CDR3 length equals 12 residues. Germline values: CDR1 SQVTM, CDR2 ANQGSEA. Deletions cut 6 bases from V and 4 bases from J, with 11 bases between. DNA for the CDR3: TGCAGCGTCCGGACTGGAGCAGATACGCAGTATTTT. This sequence encodes CSVRTGADTQYF.

V is TRBV28 and J is TRBJ1-1; tentative D call: TRBD1 (5 bases). The V gene's germline CDR1 is MDHEN and CDR2 SYDVKM. V was cut by 5 bases and J by 3 bases, with 13 bases left in between. The CDR3 is 14 residues long. For the CDR3, the DNA is TGTGCCAGCAGTCCGGCGGGGGGAGACACTGAAGCTTTCTTT. As protein: CASSPAGGDTEAFF. Using reference TRBV28 and TRBJ1-1 for the parts outside the CDR3, the full variable domain is DVKVTQSSRYLVKRTGEKVFLECVQDMDHENMFWYRQDPGLGLRLIYFSYDVKMKEKGDIPEGYSVSREKKERFSLILESASTNQTSMYLCASSPAGGDTEAFFGQGTRLTVV.

The chain combines TRBV30 with TRBJ2-5; D perhaps matches TRBD2 (6 bases). The CDR3 loop spans 14 amino acids. Trimming took 3 bases from V and 1 from J, leaving 12 bases between them. CDR1 GTSNPN and CDR2 SVGIG come from the germline V gene (reference sequence). The DNA of the CDR3 is TGTGCCTGGAGCAAGACTAGTCCCCAAGAGACCCAGTACTTC. This translates into CAWSKTSPQETQYF.

V and J are TRBV2 and TRBJ2-1, with 7 bases matching TRBD2. Per the germline V gene, CDR1 is SNHLY and CDR2 is FYNNEI. The CDR3 length is 14 residues. V gave up 10 bases and J gave up 8 bases; unmatched junction bases: 14. CDR3 amino acids: CATQPSTSADEQFF. CDR3 bases: TGTGCCACTCAGCCCTCAACTAGCGCCGATGAGCAGTTCTTC.

The chain uses TRBV5-1 and TRBJ2-5, with D perhaps matching TRBD1 (6 bases). The CDR3 consists of 18 residues. Trimming took 2 bases from V and 7 from J, leaving 27 bases between them. CDR1 and CDR2 (germline): SGHRS, YFSETQ. The CDR3 DNA sequence: TGCGCCAGCAGCTTAACCCGGAGGACAGACCTTCGGACGACGACCCAGTACTTC. Translation gives CASSLTRRTDLRTTTQYF.